This T cell receptor beta chain was profiled in a study of CD8 T cells in Susac syndrome. Findings and caveats of the study: The CD4+ T cell repertoires, which came from Susac syndrome patients, showed no sign of clonal expansion.

For this clonotype: What it binds is not known.

Reverse transcription used about 0.45 to 1 ug RNA and random hexamers. TCRdb reprocessed the immunoSEQ multiplex PCR reads via MiXCR and lists one record per CDR3 protein. The repertoire has 100,000 to 150,000 distinct CDR3 sequences, over 95% of them found once; the top ten carry less than 0.15%. Germline CDR1 and CDR2: DFQATT and SNEGSKA (reference sequence). V trimming: 3 bases; J trimming: 4 bases; junction bases outside the gene matches: 7. The CDR3 extends over 15 amino acids. The receptor was isolated from a human donor with Susac syndrome. The sample taken for sequencing was CD4+ T cells from PBMCs. V gene TRBV20-1 combines with J gene TRBJ2-1; 9 bases map to TRBD2. Here the CDR3 DNA reads TGCAGTGCTAGTGTGGCGGGAGGGGCTTACAATGAGCAGTTCTTC. This gives the protein CSASVAGGAYNEQFF.